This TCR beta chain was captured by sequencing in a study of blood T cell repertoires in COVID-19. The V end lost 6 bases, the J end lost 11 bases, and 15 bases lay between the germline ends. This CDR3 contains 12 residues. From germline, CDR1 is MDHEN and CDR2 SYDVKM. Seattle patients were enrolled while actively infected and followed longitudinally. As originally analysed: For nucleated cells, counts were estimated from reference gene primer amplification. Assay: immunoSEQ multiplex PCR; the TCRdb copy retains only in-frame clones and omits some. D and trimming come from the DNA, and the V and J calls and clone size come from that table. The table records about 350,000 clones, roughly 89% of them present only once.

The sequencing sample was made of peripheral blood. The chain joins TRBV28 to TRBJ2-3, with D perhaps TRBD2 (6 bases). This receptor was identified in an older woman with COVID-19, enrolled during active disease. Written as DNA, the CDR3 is TGTGCCAGCAGCGGGGGTTGGAGGGGGCAGTATTTT. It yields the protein CASSGGWRGQYF.